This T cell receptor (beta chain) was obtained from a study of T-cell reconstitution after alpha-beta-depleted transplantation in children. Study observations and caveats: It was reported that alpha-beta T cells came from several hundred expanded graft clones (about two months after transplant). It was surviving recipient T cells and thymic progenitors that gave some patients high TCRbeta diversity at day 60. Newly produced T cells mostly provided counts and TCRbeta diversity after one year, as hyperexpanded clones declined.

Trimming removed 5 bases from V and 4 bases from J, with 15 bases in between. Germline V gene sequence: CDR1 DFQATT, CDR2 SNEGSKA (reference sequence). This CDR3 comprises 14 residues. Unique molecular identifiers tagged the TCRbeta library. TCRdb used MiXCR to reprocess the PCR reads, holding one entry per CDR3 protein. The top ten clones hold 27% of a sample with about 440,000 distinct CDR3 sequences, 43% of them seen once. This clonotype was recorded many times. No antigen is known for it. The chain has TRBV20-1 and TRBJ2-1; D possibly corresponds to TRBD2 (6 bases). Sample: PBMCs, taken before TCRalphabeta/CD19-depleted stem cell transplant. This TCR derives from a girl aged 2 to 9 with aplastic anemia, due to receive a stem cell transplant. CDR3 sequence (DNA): TGCAGTGCTGCGGGGCTACGAGGGTACAATGAGCAGTTCTTC. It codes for CSAAGLRGYNEQFF.